The entry that follows covers one TCR beta chain sequence. The target antigen is unknown. The sample originates from a study of circulating and synovial CD4+ cells in juvenile arthritis. Trimming pared 4 bases from V and 1 base from J, leaving 11 bases between. The CDR3 runs to 15 residues. The germline CDR1 and CDR2 sequences are SGHTA and FQGTGA. General observations from the study: These repertoires were less diverse than bulk blood CD4 repertoires. CPL and bulk CD4 samples differed at least tenfold in T cell genomes.

Sequenced by immunoSEQ multiplex PCR; TCRdb stores in-frame clones only, minus some. Among around 31,000 clones, over 95% were seen once, and the ten largest hold 0.15% to 0.2%. This sequence originates from a human donor with juvenile idiopathic arthritis. This rearrangement joins TRBV7-3 to TRBJ2-1; maybe TRBD2 (6 bases). Sequencing was carried out using CD4+ T cells from blood. CDR3 sequence: CASSSERASYNEQFF. The CDR3, as DNA: TGTGCCAGCAGCTCCGAGCGGGCTTCCTACAATGAGCAGTTCTTC. Complete variable domain (other parts from reference TRBV7-3 and TRBJ2-1): GAGVSQTPSNKVTEKGKYVELRCDPISGHTALYWYRQSLGQGPEFLIYFQGTGAADDSGLPNDRFFAVRPEGSVSTLKIQRTERGDSAVYLCASSSERASYNEQFFGPGTRLTVL.